This T cell receptor (beta chain) was identified during a study of shared clonotypes between healthy human individuals. Germline lookup yields CDR1 MNHEY and CDR2 SVGAGI. This CDR3 is built from 13 residues. Trimming cost V 2 bases and J 4 bases, with 8 bases left between them. Method: immunoSEQ multiplex PCR; TCRdb's copy keeps in-frame clones and lacks some. The sample lists about 1.1 million clones, 60% to 85% seen once, with 0.85% to 1% in the top ten. The study drew its donors from healthy HIV-negative adults without recent acute infections or vaccinations. The chain is built from TRBV6-5 and TRBJ1-1; D might be TRBD1 (5 bases). This TCR was recovered from a man aged 18 to 29 in good health. Some clones in this sample may be carry-over from other donors' samples. The sequencing input was memory CD4+ T cells from PBMCs. Subset of the sample: CD45RA-negative fraction. The CDR3 DNA sequence: TGTGCCAGCAGTTACGGGGGAGGCACTGAAGCTTTCTTT. It specifies CASSYGGGTEAFF.